Listed below are T cell receptor beta chains from one sample, sequenced in a study of a mutant IDH1 vaccine in newly diagnosed glioma. These receptors' antigens are unknown. TCRdb keeps only in-frame clones here, not all; method: immunoSEQ multiplex PCR. The sample holds 50,000 to 65,000 clones, over 70% seen once. The specimen comprised PBMCs, sampled from a glioma patient whose treatment included an IDH1 peptide vaccine. All receptors come from a man aged 25-40 years with glioma. CDR3s include the opening cysteine and the closing phenylalanine or tryptophan. The D gene is left open where the match is weak. Where a row states a size, it is once, few, many or the class of an expanded clone; other rows omit it.

V gene,clone size,J gene,D gene,CDR3 protein,CDR3 DNA
TRBV5-8,.,TRBJ1-1,TRBD1,CASSFYSGGSPMNTEAFF,TGTGCCAGCAGCTTCTATTCAGGGGGGAGTCCCATGAACACTGAAGCTTTCTTT
TRBV2,.,TRBJ2-5,TRBD2,CASSELSSGKSQETQYF,TGTGCCAGCAGTGAATTGAGTAGCGGGAAGTCACAAGAGACCCAGTACTTC
TRBV6-1,once,TRBJ1-5,TRBD1,CASSRGQVDQPQHF,TGTGCCAGCAGCCGCGGACAGGTTGATCAGCCCCAGCATTTT
TRBV6-6,.,TRBJ1-1,.,CASRSRTANTEAFF,TGTGCCAGCAGGTCCAGGACAGCGAACACTGAAGCTTTCTTT
TRBV13,.,TRBJ2-6,.,CASSLRRTGTTGANVLTF,TGTGCCAGCAGCTTACGAAGGACAGGGACTACTGGGGCCAACGTCCTGACTTTC
TRBV5-4,.,TRBJ2-3,.,CASSLDPGADTQYF,TGTGCCAGCAGCTTGGATCCTGGGGCAGATACGCAGTATTTT
TRBV13,.,TRBJ2-3,TRBD2,CASSRSTAGGPDTQYF,TGTGCCAGCAGCCGATCCACGGCGGGGGGCCCAGATACGCAGTATTTT
TRBV27,.,TRBJ1-6,TRBD1,CASSTPGGGPSPLHF,TGTGCCAGCAGTACACCAGGGGGTGGCCCTTCACCCCTCCACTTT
TRBV5-1,.,TRBJ2-7,.,CASSLGDTYEQYF,TGCGCCAGCAGCTTGGGGGACACCTACGAGCAGTACTTC
TRBV19,.,TRBJ2-7,.,CASSLGASVYEQYF,TGTGCCAGTAGTTTAGGGGCTTCAGTTTACGAGCAGTACTTC
TRBV5-4,.,TRBJ2-6,.,CASSLQGAGANVLTF,TGTGCCAGCAGCTTGCAGGGTGCAGGGGCCAACGTCCTGACTTTC
TRBV30,few,TRBJ1-1,TRBD1,CAWTLGQGSTEAFF,TGTGCCTGGACTCTGGGACAGGGGTCCACTGAAGCTTTCTTT
TRBV29-1,.,TRBJ2-7,.,CSARPYKGSYEQYF,TGCAGCGCCCGACCGTACAAGGGATCCTACGAGCAGTACTTC
TRBV14,few,TRBJ1-2,.,CASSHARGGGYTF,TGTGCCAGCAGCCATGCCCGCGGGGGCGGCTACACCTTC
TRBV28,.,TRBJ2-7,TRBD1,CASSLLGTGSYEQYF,TGTGCCAGCAGTTTACTCGGGACAGGGTCCTACGAGCAGTACTTC
TRBV7-2,once,TRBJ2-7,TRBD1,CASSLRQGPQTYF,TGTGCCAGCAGCCTCCGACAGGGACCGCAAACGTACTTC
TRBV18,.,TRBJ2-3,TRBD2,CASSQNGLVDTQYF,TGTGCCAGCTCACAAAACGGACTAGTGGATACGCAGTATTTT
TRBV30,once,TRBJ2-5,TRBD2,CAWSVRRLAGAQETQYF,TGTGCCTGGAGTGTACGTCGACTAGCGGGGGCCCAAGAGACCCAGTACTTC
TRBV6-1,once,TRBJ2-7,TRBD1,CASTADRGTYEQYF,TGTGCCAGCACTGCGGACAGGGGAACCTACGAGCAGTACTTC
TRBV5-8,.,TRBJ2-1,TRBD1,CASSQGQGYEQFF,TGTGCCAGCAGCCAGGGACAGGGCTATGAGCAGTTCTTC
TRBV15,few,TRBJ1-1,TRBD1,CATSRDRGTVSTEAFF,TGTGCCACCAGCAGAGATCGAGGGACAGTTTCCACTGAAGCTTTCTTT
TRBV13,.,TRBJ2-5,.,CASSLEAGETQYF,TGTGCCAGCAGCCTCGAAGCCGGAGAGACCCAGTACTTC
TRBV18,.,TRBJ1-1,.,CASSPPLRMEAFF,TGTGCCAGCTCACCACCGTTAAGGATGGAAGCTTTCTTT
TRBV6-5,.,TRBJ2-2,TRBD2,CASSPGGGNTGELFF,TGTGCCAGCAGCCCCGGGGGGGGGAACACCGGGGAGCTGTTTTTT
TRBV28,once,TRBJ1-5,.,CASLENLQGSRQPQHF,TGTGCCAGCCTCGAAAACCTCCAGGGGTCACGACAGCCCCAGCATTTT
TRBV5-1,.,TRBJ1-5,TRBD1,CASRVDRDSNQPQHF,TGCGCCAGCAGAGTGGACAGGGACAGCAATCAGCCCCAGCATTTT
TRBV2,.,TRBJ2-7,.,CASDDRKSYEQYF,TGTGCCAGCGACGATCGGAAATCCTACGAGCAGTACTTC
TRBV13,few,TRBJ1-1,TRBD1,CASRWSTGFTEAFF,TGTGCCAGCAGATGGTCGACAGGGTTCACTGAAGCTTTCTTT
TRBV5-1,.,TRBJ2-2,TRBD2,CASSLVLAGGPGELFF,TGCGCCAGCAGCTTGGTACTAGCGGGGGGCCCCGGGGAGCTGTTTTTT
TRBV7-9,.,TRBJ2-5,.,CASSLSGEAQETQYF,TGTGCCAGCAGCTTGTCAGGGGAAGCTCAAGAGACCCAGTACTTC
TRBV29-1,few,TRBJ1-1,TRBD1,CSARSRDSEAFF,TGCAGCGCCCGAAGCCGGGACAGTGAAGCTTTCTTT
TRBV7-7,.,TRBJ2-5,TRBD2,CASSPGLGGKETQYF,TGTGCCAGCAGCCCGGGACTAGGGGGGAAAGAGACCCAGTACTTC
TRBV19,.,TRBJ2-2,TRBD2,CASSFSSGVNTGELFF,TGTGCCAGTAGTTTCTCTAGCGGGGTGAACACCGGGGAGCTGTTTTTT
TRBV7-6,.,TRBJ2-1,TRBD2,CASSLGWKGRGALYNEQFF,TGTGCCAGCAGCTTAGGTTGGAAGGGGCGGGGGGCCCTCTACAATGAGCAGTTCTTC
TRBV4-1,.,TRBJ2-3,.,CASSRGSSTDTQYF,TGCGCCAGCAGTCGCGGGTCTAGCACAGATACGCAGTATTTT
TRBV27,few,TRBJ1-5,.,CASSFHAGSNQPQHF,TGTGCCAGCAGTTTCCACGCAGGGAGCAATCAGCCCCAGCATTTT
TRBV5-1,.,TRBJ1-1,.,CASSLLGGMNTEAFF,TGCGCCAGCAGCTTGTTGGGGGGCATGAACACTGAAGCTTTCTTT
TRBV7-9,once,TRBJ2-7,TRBD1,CASSSGTGGYEQYF,TGTGCCAGCAGCTCCGGGACAGGGGGCTACGAGCAGTACTTC
TRBV27,once,TRBJ1-2,TRBD1,CASSLASRGDYGYTF,TGTGCCAGCAGTTTGGCCAGCAGGGGGGACTATGGCTACACCTTC
TRBV7-8,once,TRBJ2-7,TRBD1,CASRFGQGVTYEQYF,TGTGCCAGCAGATTCGGACAGGGGGTGACCTACGAGCAGTACTTC
TRBV5-1,.,TRBJ2-1,.,CASSLAVSGASYNEQFF,TGCGCCAGCAGCTTGGCCGTTTCAGGCGCTTCCTACAATGAGCAGTTCTTC
TRBV10-3,few,TRBJ1-5,TRBD1,CAISESAGGNQPQHF,TGTGCCATCAGTGAGTCGGCAGGGGGTAATCAGCCCCAGCATTTT